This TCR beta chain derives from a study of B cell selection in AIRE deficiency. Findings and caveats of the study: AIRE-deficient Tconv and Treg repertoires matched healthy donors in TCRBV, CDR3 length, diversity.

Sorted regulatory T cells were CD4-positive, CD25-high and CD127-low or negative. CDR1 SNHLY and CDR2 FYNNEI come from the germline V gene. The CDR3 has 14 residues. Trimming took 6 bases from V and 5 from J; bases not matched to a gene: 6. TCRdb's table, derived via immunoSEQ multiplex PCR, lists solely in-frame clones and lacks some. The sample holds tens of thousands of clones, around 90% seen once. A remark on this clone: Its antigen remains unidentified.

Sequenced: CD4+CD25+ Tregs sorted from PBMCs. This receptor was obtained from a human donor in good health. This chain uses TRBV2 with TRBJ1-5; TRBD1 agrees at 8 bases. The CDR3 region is CASSIGQGDQPQHF. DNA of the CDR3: TGTGCCAGCAGCATCGGACAGGGCGATCAGCCCCAGCATTTT.